The 12 T cell receptor beta chains in this list originate from one sample, sequenced in a study of T cells in women clearing cervical HPV infection. TCRdb keeps only in-frame clones here, not all; method: immunoSEQ multiplex PCR. The sample has 30,000 to 50,000 clones. The sample comprised blood buffy coat. Every receptor here comes from a woman aged 18-69 years with a cervical HPV16 infection that either progressed to CIN3+ or cleared (not recorded which).

The CDR3 bases that were read are TGCGCCAGCAGCACGGGACTAGCGGGAACTTCTAGCACAGATACG. As protein: CASSTGLAGTSSTDT. The full CDR3 protein reads CASSTGLAGTSSTDTQYF. The rearrangement links TRBV5-1 to TRBJ2-3, with 13 bases aligning to TRBD2. The read ends 3 residues early relative to the CDR3; the germline J gene fills the gap. In germline, CDR1 is SGHRS, CDR2 YFSETQ. V lost 4 bases to trimming and J lost 0 bases; unmatched junction nucleotides: 8. The CDR3 length is 18 residues.

Partial CDR3 DNA: TGTGCCATCAGGGGAAGGTATAACACTGAA. This translates into CAIRGRYNTE. The entire CDR3 protein reads CAIRGRYNTEAFF. This rearrangement joins TRBV19 to TRBJ1-1; D is possibly TRBD1 (6 bases). The read terminates 3 residues before the CDR3 end, so the remaining end is supplied by the germline J gene. The germline V gene encodes CDR1 LNHDA and CDR2 SQIVND (reference sequence). The V end lost 10 bases, the J end lost 2 bases, and 14 bases lay between the germline ends. The CDR3 sequence is 13 residues long.

Turning to this clone: The read halts 3 residues ahead of the CDR3 end, with the missing end drawn from the germline J gene. The chain recombines TRBV2 with TRBJ2-6; 12 nucleotides line up with TRBD2. The germline gives CDR1 SNHLY, CDR2 FYNNEI. V lost 6 bases and J lost 0; bases outside the gene matches: 6. CDR3 length: 18 residues. The sequenced part of the CDR3 DNA is TGTGCCAGCAGGGAGGCTAGCGGGGGGGCCTCTGGGGCCAACGTC. Translating gives CASREASGGASGANV. The CDR3 in full is CASREASGGASGANVLTF.

Regarding this clone: The missing CDR3 end, 3 residues past where the read stops, is filled in from the germline J gene. This chain connects TRBV29-1 to TRBJ1-1, with unresolved D. Trimming took 5 bases from V and 3 from J, leaving 16 bases between them. Germline V CDR1 and CDR2: SQVTM, ANQGSEA. The CDR3 sequence is 14 residues long. CDR3 sequence: CSVWQSRGYTEAFF. CDR3 bases read: TGCAGCGTTTGGCAGAGCCGGGGTTACACTGAA.

As for this clone: The CDR3 end falls 3 residues outside the read, so it is completed with the germline J gene. The rearrangement uses TRBV7-3 and TRBJ1-6; TRBD1 is a possible D gene (6 bases). V lost 1 base and J lost 8, with 6 bases in between. This CDR3 spans 13 amino acids. Germline CDR1 reads SGHTA; CDR2 reads FQGTGA. The CDR3 here is CASSLRTDSPLHF. Partial CDR3 DNA: TGTGCCAGCAGCTTAAGGACAGATTCACCC.

Concerning this clone itself: The read ends 3 residues early relative to the CDR3; the germline J gene fills the gap. The chain is built from TRBV11-2 and TRBJ2-7; 7 positions agree with TRBD2. Germline-derived CDR1 and CDR2 are SGHAT and FQNNGV. The CDR3 length is 15 residues. V trimming: 2 bases; J trimming: 3 bases; junction bases outside the gene matches: 7. The covered CDR3 bases are TGTGCCAGCAGCTTATGGGGGGGAGCCAACTACGAG. Translation: CASSLWGGANYE. The whole CDR3 is CASSLWGGANYEQYF.

Worth noting for this clone: The read terminates 3 residues before the CDR3 end, so the remaining end is supplied by the germline J gene. The chain is built from TRBV13 and TRBJ1-2; 11 bases line up with TRBD1. Germline assignment: CDR1 PRHDT and CDR2 FYEKMQ (reference sequence). The CDR3 totals 18 residues. With V trimmed by 5 bases and J by 3 bases, 14 bases remained unmatched. The CDR3 spells CASSPKDYGQGADYGYTF. CDR3 DNA (partial): TGTGCCAGCAGCCCTAAAGATTACGGACAGGGGGCTGACTATGGC.

Of note for this clone: The observed sequence ends 3 residues before the CDR3 terminus, with the missing tail filled in from the germline J gene. The chain links TRBV5-1 to TRBJ1-4; weak D call: TRBD1 (6 bases). CDR1 and CDR2 from the germline V gene are SGHRS and YFSETQ. The CDR3 consists of 14 residues. V lost 0 bases, J lost 8 bases, and 11 bases lay in between. The part of the CDR3 DNA that was read is TGCGCCAGCAGCTTGGGACAGGCTGGCGAAAAA. Amino acid sequence: CASSLGQAGEK. The entire CDR3 protein reads CASSLGQAGEKLFF.

About this clone itself: The CDR3 goes on 3 residues after the read ends, and that part is filled in from the germline J gene. This chain joins TRBV14 and TRBJ2-1, with 12 bases lining up with TRBD1. The V gene's germline CDR1 is SGHDN and CDR2 FVKESK. V lost 1 base to trimming and J lost 0 bases; unmatched junction nucleotides: 4. The CDR3 runs 18 residues. CDR3 region: CASSQVGTGGFSYNEQFF. The DNA read from the CDR3 is TGTGCCAGCAGCCAAGTTGGGACAGGGGGCTTCTCCTACAATGAG.

Note on this clone: The CDR3 is cut off 3 residues early in the read; its end comes from the germline J gene. The genes are TRBV7-8 and TRBJ1-2; TRBD1 aligns across 7 bases. Germline CDR1 SGHVS, CDR2 FQNEAQ. This CDR3 contains 13 residues. V was clipped by 5 bases and J by 4 bases; unmatched bases: 4. CDR3 bases read: TGTGCCAGCAGCCCGACAGGGAGCTATGGC. Its protein is CASSPTGSYG. The full-length CDR3 reads as CASSPTGSYGYTF.

A word on this clone: The read terminates 3 residues before the CDR3 end, so the remaining end is supplied by the germline J gene. V usage is TRBV20-1 and J usage is TRBJ2-1, with 9 bases that match TRBD2. CDR3 size: 17 residues. The germline V gene encodes CDR1 DFQATT and CDR2 SNEGSKA (reference sequence). V dropped 0 bases and J dropped 0; count of bases not matched to a gene: 6. The sequenced part of the CDR3 DNA is TGCAGTGCTAGAGATAGGCGGCGGGGGGGCTCCTACAATGAG. Translated: CSARDRRRGGSYNE. The CDR3 in full is CSARDRRRGGSYNEQFF.

As for this clone: The CDR3 end is not reached by the read, which stops 3 residues before it; the germline J gene fills it in. The chain links TRBV5-4 to TRBJ2-7, with D perhaps TRBD2 (5 bases). The CDR3 runs to 15 residues. Germline V gene lookup returns CDR1 SGHNT and CDR2 YYREEE (reference sequence). V was clipped by 0 bases and J by 0 bases, with 10 bases between them. Incomplete CDR3 DNA: TGTGCCAGCAGCTTGGGCGGGTTCTCCTCCTACGAG. The encoded protein is CASSLGGFSSYE. The CDR3 in full is CASSLGGFSSYEQYF.